The 17 T cell receptor beta chains reported below all come from one sample, sequenced in a study of a mutant IDH1 vaccine in newly diagnosed glioma. No antigen has been identified for these receptors. The assay was immunoSEQ multiplex PCR, and TCRdb's table has in-frame clones only and misses some. The sample has some 48,000 clones, 65% to 80% seen once. Time point meaning: week 35, safety follow-up. The investigators gave 300 ug of mutant IDH1 20-mer peptide in each vaccine dose, together with topical imiquimod. Sequencing was performed on PBMCs, taken from a glioma patient whose treatment included an IDH1 peptide vaccine. Receptor source: a man aged 40-49 years with glioma.

V usage is TRBV14 and J usage is TRBJ2-5; 15 bases fit TRBD2. The CDR3 extends over 17 amino acids. CDR1 and CDR2 (germline): SGHDN, FVKESK. Trimming removed 4 bases from V and 5 bases from J; junction bases left unmatched: 8. The CDR3 DNA is TGTGCCAGCAGCCCCGGACTAGCGGGGGGGCCGAGGGAGACCCAGTACTTC. Translation: CASSPGLAGGPRETQYF.

The CDR3: CASSSPYGQGWTNTEAFF. In DNA form, the CDR3 reads TGTGCCAGCAGCTCCCCCTACGGACAGGGGTGGACGAACACTGAAGCTTTCTTT. V gene TRBV7-9 combines with J gene TRBJ1-1; 9 bases are shared with TRBD1. The germline V gene has CDR1 SEHNR and CDR2 FQNEAQ (reference sequence). This CDR3 has 18 residues. The V segment lost 4 bases and the J segment 1 base; nucleotides outside the gene matches: 13.

V usage is TRBV7-2 and J usage is TRBJ2-1; D remains unclear. Per germline, CDR1 SGHTA and CDR2 FQGNSA. The CDR3 sequence is 12 residues long. V was trimmed by 4 bases and J by 10 bases, leaving 11 bases between them. CDR3 DNA sequence: TGTGCCAGCAGCTCCCCAGCTCGGGAGCAGTTCTTC. This encodes CASSSPAREQFF.

The chain combines TRBV6-5 with TRBJ1-2, with D maybe TRBD1 (5 bases). The germline V gene encodes CDR1 MNHEY and CDR2 SVGAGI. The CDR3 contains 15 residues. The V end was cut by 6 bases, the J end by 4 bases, with 18 bases between. The CDR3 reads CASRSRGMGLYGYTF. CDR3 DNA sequence: TGTGCCAGCAGGTCGCGTGGGATGGGACTCTATGGCTACACCTTC.

The gene calls are TRBV5-8 and TRBJ1-1; D gene ambiguous. V dropped 4 bases and J dropped 4 bases, with 11 bases sitting between them. Germline assignment: CDR1 SGHTS and CDR2 YDEGEE. CDR3 length: 13 residues. The CDR3 region has the DNA TGTGCCAGCAGCGGACGTCGGGGCACTGAAGCTTTCTTT. Its protein product is CASSGRRGTEAFF.

This sequence joins TRBV7-8 and TRBJ2-7, with D unresolved. This CDR3 has 15 amino acids. Trimming removed 1 base at V and 3 bases at J, with 13 bases between. Germline CDR1 is SGHVS and CDR2 is FQNEAQ. The CDR3 sequence is CASSLDRQKIYEQYF. DNA of the CDR3: TGTGCCAGCAGCTTAGACCGGCAGAAGATCTACGAGCAGTACTTC.

The chain combines TRBV9 with TRBJ2-7; 10 nucleotides line up with TRBD2. J lost 2 bases, V lost 0 bases, and 11 bases had no gene match. CDR1 is SGDLS and CDR2 is YYNGEE in the germline V gene. This CDR3 contains 18 residues. CDR3 residues: CASSVGPSGGLSAYEQYF. The CDR3 bases are TGTGCCAGCAGCGTAGGTCCTAGCGGGGGCCTTTCTGCCTACGAGCAGTACTTC.

The chain employs TRBV4-1 and TRBJ2-7, with TRBD1 matching over 8 bases. The CDR3 extends over 15 amino acids. The V segment lost 5 bases and the J segment 3 bases; nucleotides outside the gene matches: 9. In germline, CDR1 is MGHRA, CDR2 YSYEKL. CDR3 region: CASSYRETGGYEQYF. CDR3 coding DNA: TGCGCCAGCAGCTACAGAGAAACAGGGGGCTACGAGCAGTACTTC.

This chain links TRBV7-9 with TRBJ2-3; maybe TRBD2 (6 bases). The CDR3 consists of 16 residues. The V gene's germline CDR1 is SEHNR and CDR2 FQNEAQ (reference sequence). Trimming pared 6 bases from V and 2 bases from J, leaving 18 bases between. The CDR3 spells CASSYLGGSVTDTQYF. The CDR3 bases are TGTGCCAGCAGTTATCTCGGGGGTTCGGTCACAGATACGCAGTATTTT. The complete variable domain, with remaining parts taken from reference TRBV7-9 and TRBJ2-3, reads DTGVSQNPRHKITKRGQNVTFRCDPISEHNRLYWYRQTLGQGPEFLTYFQNEAQLEKSRLLSDRFSAERPKGSFSTLEIQRTEQGDSAMYLCASSYLGGSVTDTQYFGPGTRLTVL.

The chain couples TRBV5-4 to TRBJ2-1, with D perhaps TRBD1 or TRBD2 (5 bases each). The germline V gene has CDR1 SGHNT and CDR2 YYREEE (reference sequence). The CDR3 has 13 amino acids. V lost 0 bases and J 7 bases, leaving 8 bases between the germline ends. DNA of the CDR3: TGTGCCAGCAGCTTGGTGGGGGTAAATGAGCAGTTCTTC. It specifies CASSLVGVNEQFF.

The count of this clone is one. The chain employs TRBV7-8 and TRBJ2-1, with no clear D. This CDR3 has 16 residues. Trimming pared 1 base from V and 10 bases from J, leaving 20 bases between. From germline, CDR1 is SGHVS and CDR2 FQNEAQ. The CDR3 loop reads CASSLVGQTPTGEQFF. The CDR3 DNA follows: TGTGCCAGCAGCTTAGTAGGGCAGACCCCGACGGGCGAGCAGTTCTTC.

The chain recombines TRBV6-5 with TRBJ1-2; TRBD1 matches at 8 bases. J gave up 6 bases and V 4 bases, and 7 bases lay outside the gene matches. The CDR3 length is 14 residues. Germline assignment: CDR1 MNHEY and CDR2 SVGAGI. CDR3 sequence: CASSLQGGLDGYTF. CDR3 in DNA: TGTGCCAGCAGTTTACAGGGGGGGTTGGATGGCTACACCTTC.

The chain couples TRBV9 to TRBJ1-2; a possible D gene is TRBD1 (5 bases). Trimming removed 4 bases at V and 4 bases at J, with 14 bases between. CDR3 size: 14 residues. Germline assignment: CDR1 SGDLS and CDR2 YYNGEE. The CDR3 DNA reads TGTGCCAGCAGCTCCCAAACAGGATCCTATGGCTACACCTTC. It specifies CASSSQTGSYGYTF.

This chain joins TRBV7-9 and TRBJ1-4; weak D call: TRBD1 (5 bases). Germline V gene lookup returns CDR1 SEHNR and CDR2 FQNEAQ (reference sequence). Between the trimmed V and J ends, which lost 1 base and 7 bases, there was a span of 13 bases. The CDR3 totals 15 residues. The CDR3 DNA reads TGTGCCAGCAGCTTAGTGGCGAGGGGAGGTGAAAAACTGTTTTTT. Its translation is CASSLVARGGEKLFF.

The V gene is TRBV30, the J gene TRBJ1-3; no reliable D call. V lost 1 base, J lost 0 bases, and 10 bases lay in between. Germline assignment: CDR1 GTSNPN and CDR2 SVGIG (reference sequence). The CDR3 covers 15 residues. The CDR3 sequence: CAWSAGLRSGNTIYF. In DNA, the CDR3 is TGTGCCTGGAGTGCTGGACTGCGCTCTGGAAACACCATATATTTT.

The chain carries TRBV6-6 and TRBJ2-6; D perhaps matches TRBD1 (6 bases). V dropped 5 bases and J dropped 3 bases, with 14 bases sitting between them. Germline-derived CDR1 and CDR2 are MNHNY and SVGAGI (reference sequence). This CDR3 has 16 amino acids. Here the CDR3 DNA reads TGTGCCAGCAGTAACTACAGGGTGCATGGGGCCAACGTCCTGACTTTC. Its protein product is CASSNYRVHGANVLTF.

The chain couples TRBV7-9 to TRBJ2-2; possible D gene TRBD1, 5 bases. V was clipped by 5 bases and J by 0 bases, with 10 bases between them. The length of the CDR3 is 15 residues. Germline V gene lookup returns CDR1 SEHNR and CDR2 FQNEAQ (reference sequence). DNA of the CDR3: TGTGCCAGCAGCGGCAGGGTAACGAACACCGGGGAGCTGTTTTTT. It specifies CASSGRVTNTGELFF.